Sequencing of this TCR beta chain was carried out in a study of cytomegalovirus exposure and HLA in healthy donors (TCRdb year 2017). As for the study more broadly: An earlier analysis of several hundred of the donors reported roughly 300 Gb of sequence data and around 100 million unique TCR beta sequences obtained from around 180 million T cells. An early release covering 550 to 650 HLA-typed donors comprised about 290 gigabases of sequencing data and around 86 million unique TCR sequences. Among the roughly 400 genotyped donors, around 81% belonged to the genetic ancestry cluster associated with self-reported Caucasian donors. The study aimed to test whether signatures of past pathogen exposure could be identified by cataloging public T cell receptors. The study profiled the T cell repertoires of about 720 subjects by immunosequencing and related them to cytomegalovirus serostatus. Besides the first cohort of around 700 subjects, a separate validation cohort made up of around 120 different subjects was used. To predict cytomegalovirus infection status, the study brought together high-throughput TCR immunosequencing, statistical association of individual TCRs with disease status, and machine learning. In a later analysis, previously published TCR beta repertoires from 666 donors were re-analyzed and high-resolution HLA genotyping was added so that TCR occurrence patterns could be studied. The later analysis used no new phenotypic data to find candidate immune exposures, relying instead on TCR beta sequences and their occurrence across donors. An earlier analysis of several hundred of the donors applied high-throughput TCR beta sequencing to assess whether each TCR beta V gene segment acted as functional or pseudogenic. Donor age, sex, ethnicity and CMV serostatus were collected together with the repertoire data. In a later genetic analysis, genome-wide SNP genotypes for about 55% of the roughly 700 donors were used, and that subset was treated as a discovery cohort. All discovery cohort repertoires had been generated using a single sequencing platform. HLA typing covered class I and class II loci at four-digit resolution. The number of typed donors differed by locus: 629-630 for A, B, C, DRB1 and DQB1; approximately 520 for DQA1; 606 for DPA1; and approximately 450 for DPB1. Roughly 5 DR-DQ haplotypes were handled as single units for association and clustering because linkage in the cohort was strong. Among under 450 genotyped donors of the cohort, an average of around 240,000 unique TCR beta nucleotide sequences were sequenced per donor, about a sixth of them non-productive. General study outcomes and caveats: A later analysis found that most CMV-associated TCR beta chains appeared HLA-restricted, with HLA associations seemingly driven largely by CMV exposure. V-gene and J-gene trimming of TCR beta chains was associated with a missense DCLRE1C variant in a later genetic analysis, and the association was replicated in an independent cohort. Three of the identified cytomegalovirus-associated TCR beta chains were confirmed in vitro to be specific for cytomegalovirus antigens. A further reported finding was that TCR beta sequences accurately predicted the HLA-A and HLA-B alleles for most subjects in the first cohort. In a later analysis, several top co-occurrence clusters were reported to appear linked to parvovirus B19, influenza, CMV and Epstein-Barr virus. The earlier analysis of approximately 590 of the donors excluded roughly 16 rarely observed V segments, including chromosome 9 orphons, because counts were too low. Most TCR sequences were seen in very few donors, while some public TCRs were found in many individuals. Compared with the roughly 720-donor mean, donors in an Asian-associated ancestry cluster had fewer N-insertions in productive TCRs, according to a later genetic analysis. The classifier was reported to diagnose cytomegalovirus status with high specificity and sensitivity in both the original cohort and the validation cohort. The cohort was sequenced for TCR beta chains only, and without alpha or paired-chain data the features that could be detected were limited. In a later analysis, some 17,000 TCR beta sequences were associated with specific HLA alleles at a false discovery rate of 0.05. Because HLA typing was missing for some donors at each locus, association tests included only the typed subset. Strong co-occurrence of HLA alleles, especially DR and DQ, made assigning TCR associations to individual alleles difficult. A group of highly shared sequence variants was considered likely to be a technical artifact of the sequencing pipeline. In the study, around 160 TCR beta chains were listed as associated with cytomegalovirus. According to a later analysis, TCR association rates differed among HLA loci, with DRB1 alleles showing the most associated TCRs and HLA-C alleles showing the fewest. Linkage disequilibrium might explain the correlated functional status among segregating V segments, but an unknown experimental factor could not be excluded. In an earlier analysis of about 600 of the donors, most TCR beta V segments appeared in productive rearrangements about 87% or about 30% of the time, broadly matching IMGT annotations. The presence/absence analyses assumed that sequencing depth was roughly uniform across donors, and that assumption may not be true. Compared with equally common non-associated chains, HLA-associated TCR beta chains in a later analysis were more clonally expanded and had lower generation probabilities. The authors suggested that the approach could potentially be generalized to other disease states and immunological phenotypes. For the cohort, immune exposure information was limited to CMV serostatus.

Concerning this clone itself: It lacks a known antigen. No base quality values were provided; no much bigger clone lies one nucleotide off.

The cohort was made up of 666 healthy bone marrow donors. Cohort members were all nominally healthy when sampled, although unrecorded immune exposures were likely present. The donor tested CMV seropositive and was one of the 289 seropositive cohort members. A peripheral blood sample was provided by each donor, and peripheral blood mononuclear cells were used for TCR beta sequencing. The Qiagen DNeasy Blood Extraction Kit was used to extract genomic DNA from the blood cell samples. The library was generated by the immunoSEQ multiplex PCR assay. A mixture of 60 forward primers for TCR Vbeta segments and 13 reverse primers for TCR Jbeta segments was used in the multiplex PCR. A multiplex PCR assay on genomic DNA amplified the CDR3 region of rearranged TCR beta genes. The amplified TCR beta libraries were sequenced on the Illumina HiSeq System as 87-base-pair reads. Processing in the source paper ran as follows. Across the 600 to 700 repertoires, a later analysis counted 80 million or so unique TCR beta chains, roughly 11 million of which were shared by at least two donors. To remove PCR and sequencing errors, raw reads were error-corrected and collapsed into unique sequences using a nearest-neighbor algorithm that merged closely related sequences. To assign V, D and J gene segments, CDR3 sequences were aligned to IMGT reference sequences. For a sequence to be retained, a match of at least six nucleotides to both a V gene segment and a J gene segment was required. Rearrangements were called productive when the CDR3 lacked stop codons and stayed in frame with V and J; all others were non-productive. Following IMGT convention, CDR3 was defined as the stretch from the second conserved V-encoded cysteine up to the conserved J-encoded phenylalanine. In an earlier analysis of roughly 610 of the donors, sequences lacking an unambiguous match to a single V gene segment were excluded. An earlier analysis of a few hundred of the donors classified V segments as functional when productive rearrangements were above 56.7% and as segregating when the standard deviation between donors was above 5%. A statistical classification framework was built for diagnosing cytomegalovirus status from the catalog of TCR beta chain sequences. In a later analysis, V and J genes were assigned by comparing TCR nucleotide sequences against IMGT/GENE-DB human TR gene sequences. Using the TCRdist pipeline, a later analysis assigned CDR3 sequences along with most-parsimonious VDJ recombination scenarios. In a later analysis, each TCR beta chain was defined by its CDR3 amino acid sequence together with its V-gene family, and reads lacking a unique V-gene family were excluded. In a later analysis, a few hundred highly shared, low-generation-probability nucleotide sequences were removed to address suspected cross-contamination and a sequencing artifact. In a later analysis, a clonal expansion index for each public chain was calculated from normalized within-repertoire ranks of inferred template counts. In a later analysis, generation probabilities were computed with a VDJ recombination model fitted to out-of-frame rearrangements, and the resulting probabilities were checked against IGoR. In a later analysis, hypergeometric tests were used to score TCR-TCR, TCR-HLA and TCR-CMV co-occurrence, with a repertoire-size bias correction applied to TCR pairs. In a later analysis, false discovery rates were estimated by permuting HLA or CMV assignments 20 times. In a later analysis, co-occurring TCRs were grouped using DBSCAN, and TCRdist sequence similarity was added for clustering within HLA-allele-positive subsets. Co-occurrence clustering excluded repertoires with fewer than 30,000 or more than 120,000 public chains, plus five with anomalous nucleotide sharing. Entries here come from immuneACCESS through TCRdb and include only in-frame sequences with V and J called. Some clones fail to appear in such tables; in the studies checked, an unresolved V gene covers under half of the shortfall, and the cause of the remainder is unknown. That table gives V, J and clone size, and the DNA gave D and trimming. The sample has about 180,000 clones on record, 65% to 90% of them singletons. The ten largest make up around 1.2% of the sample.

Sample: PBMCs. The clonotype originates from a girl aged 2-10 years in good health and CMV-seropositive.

CDR3 reads: CASSQGFVNYGYTF. Read as DNA, the sequence is TGTGCCAGCAGTCAGGGGTTTGTGAACTATGGCTACACCTTC. Here the chain combines TRBV28 and TRBJ1-2, with a weak D call of TRBD1 (6 bases match). The CDR3 has 14 amino acids, counting the end cysteine and phenylalanine. The CDR3 DNA has 42 bases and is translated from base 1. Looking up the germline V gene yields CDR1 MDHEN and CDR2 SYDVKM. V gives up 5 bases and J gives up 2 bases, and the segment between their germline ends measures 12 bases.